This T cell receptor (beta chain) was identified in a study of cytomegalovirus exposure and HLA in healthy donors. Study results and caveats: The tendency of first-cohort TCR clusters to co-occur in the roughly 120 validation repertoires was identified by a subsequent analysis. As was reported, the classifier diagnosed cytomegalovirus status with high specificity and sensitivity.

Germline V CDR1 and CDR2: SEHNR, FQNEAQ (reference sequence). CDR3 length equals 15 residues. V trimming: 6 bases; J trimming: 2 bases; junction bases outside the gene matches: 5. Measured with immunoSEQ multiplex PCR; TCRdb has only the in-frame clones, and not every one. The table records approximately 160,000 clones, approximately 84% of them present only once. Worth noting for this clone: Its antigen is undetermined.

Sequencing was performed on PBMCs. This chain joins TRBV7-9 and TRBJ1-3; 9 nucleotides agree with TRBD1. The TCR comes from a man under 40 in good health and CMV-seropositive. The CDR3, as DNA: TGTGCCAGCAGGCCGACAGGGGGAACTGGAAACACCATATATTTT. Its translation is CASRPTGGTGNTIYF. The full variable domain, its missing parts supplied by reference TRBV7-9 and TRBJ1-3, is DTGVSQNPRHKITKRGQNVTFRCDPISEHNRLYWYRQTLGQGPEFLTYFQNEAQLEKSRLLSDRFSAERPKGSFSTLEIQRTEQGDSAMYLCASRPTGGTGNTIYFGEGSWLTVV.